Reported below is one TCR beta chain. What it binds is unknown. This entry is derived from a study of shared clonotypes between healthy human individuals. On the study more broadly: Donors had three CD4 naive, three CD4 memory, two CD8 naive and one CD8 memory plate apiece. Study observations and caveats: Only blood was sampled, and tissue TCR repertoires likely differ from blood ones.

Researchers divided each subset's genomic DNA evenly across several immunoSEQ plates. Produced via immunoSEQ multiplex PCR; TCRdb's table is partial and in-frame only. The table includes 110,000 or so clones, 65% to 75% detected once. The donors were all Caucasian adults (living in Nashville, Tennessee). Between the trimmed V and J ends, which lost 0 bases and 0 bases, there was a span of 19 bases. In germline, CDR1 is SGHDT, CDR2 YYEEEE. The CDR3 covers 18 residues. The specimen was memory CD8+ T cells sorted from blood. The subset here: CD45RO+ cells pooled with CCR7-negative TemRA cells. This clonotype originated in a woman under 40 in good health. The genes are TRBV5-6 and TRBJ2-7; D is perhaps TRBD1 (6 bases). The DNA for the CDR3 is TGTGCCAGCAGCTTGGCCCAACGAGGGGGAGCCTTCTCCTACGAGCAGTACTTC. It translates to CASSLAQRGGAFSYEQYF.